Listed below are T cell receptor beta chains from one sample, sequenced in a study of cytomegalovirus exposure and HLA in healthy donors. Repertoires were generated with immunoSEQ multiplex PCR, while TCRdb's copy carries only in-frame clones and drops some. The data show around 200,000 clones, with over 75% seen just once and about 2.5% held by the top ten. Material for sequencing was PBMCs. The receptor source for this set is a woman in her forties or fifties in good health and CMV-seronegative. CDR3s include the opening cysteine and the closing phenylalanine or tryptophan. The order of the fields is D gene, J gene, V gene, clone size, CDR3 protein, CDR3 DNA. D genes are given only for firm matches. Where a row states a size, it is once, few, many or the class of an expanded clone; other rows omit it.

D gene: .
J gene: TRBJ1-4
V gene: TRBV15
clone size: .
CDR3 protein: CATSRDSGLTNEKLFF
CDR3 DNA: TGTGCCACCAGCAGAGATTCGGGATTAACTAATGAAAAACTGTTTTTT

D gene: TRBD1
J gene: TRBJ1-3
V gene: TRBV2
clone size: .
CDR3 protein: CASRFGTGFSGNTIYF
CDR3 DNA: TGTGCCAGCAGGTTCGGGACAGGGTTCTCTGGAAACACCATATATTTT

D gene: .
J gene: TRBJ1-5
V gene: TRBV18
clone size: .
CDR3 protein: CASSPGASNQPQHF
CDR3 DNA: TGTGCCAGCTCACCAGGGGCCTCCAATCAGCCCCAGCATTTT

D gene: TRBD2
J gene: TRBJ2-1
V gene: TRBV30
clone size: .
CDR3 protein: CASSGSYNEQFF
CDR3 DNA: TGTGCCTCGAGCGGGAGCTACAATGAGCAGTTCTTC

D gene: .
J gene: TRBJ2-1
V gene: TRBV6-1
clone size: .
CDR3 protein: CASRGRTGTGEQFF
CDR3 DNA: TGTGCCAGCAGGGGTCGAACAGGTACCGGTGAGCAGTTCTTC

D gene: TRBD2
J gene: TRBJ2-1
V gene: TRBV28
clone size: .
CDR3 protein: CASTLAGVYNEQFF
CDR3 DNA: TGTGCCAGTACCTTAGCGGGAGTCTACAATGAGCAGTTCTTC

D gene: TRBD2
J gene: TRBJ2-3
V gene: TRBV7-8
clone size: once
CDR3 protein: CASSNSGSVVDTQYF
CDR3 DNA: TGTGCCAGCAGCAATAGCGGGAGTGTGGTAGATACGCAGTATTTT

D gene: TRBD2
J gene: TRBJ2-4
V gene: TRBV11-2
clone size: .
CDR3 protein: CASSLDSGGAPLEYF
CDR3 DNA: TGTGCCAGCAGCTTAGATAGCGGGGGGGCCCCCCTCGAGTACTTC

D gene: .
J gene: TRBJ2-1
V gene: TRBV6-5
clone size: .
CDR3 protein: CASSPRNNEQFF
CDR3 DNA: TGTGCCAGCAGTCCTAGAAACAATGAGCAGTTCTTC

D gene: TRBD1
J gene: TRBJ1-4
V gene: TRBV5-1
clone size: .
CDR3 protein: CASTQGSPTNEKLFF
CDR3 DNA: TGCGCCAGCACACAGGGGTCCCCAACTAATGAAAAACTGTTTTTT

D gene: .
J gene: TRBJ1-1
V gene: TRBV18
clone size: once
CDR3 protein: CASSPSSNLGAFF
CDR3 DNA: TGTGCCAGCTCACCGTCGTCGAATCTAGGCGCTTTCTTT

D gene: TRBD1
J gene: TRBJ1-5
V gene: TRBV19
clone size: .
CDR3 protein: CASSTLPGQGWLINQPQHF
CDR3 DNA: TGTGCCAGTAGTACTCTACCGGGACAGGGGTGGCTGATCAATCAGCCCCAGCATTTT

D gene: .
J gene: TRBJ1-1
V gene: TRBV19
clone size: .
CDR3 protein: CASSIQGNTEAFF
CDR3 DNA: TGTGCCAGTAGTATCCAGGGGAACACTGAAGCTTTCTTT

D gene: .
J gene: TRBJ2-7
V gene: TRBV28
clone size: .
CDR3 protein: CASIPGGVASSYEQYF
CDR3 DNA: TGTGCCAGCATCCCCGGAGGAGTAGCGAGCTCCTACGAGCAGTACTTC

D gene: .
J gene: TRBJ2-2
V gene: TRBV28
clone size: few
CDR3 protein: CARPSEGGGTGELFF
CDR3 DNA: TGTGCCAGACCTTCTGAGGGTGGCGGCACCGGGGAGCTGTTTTTT

D gene: .
J gene: TRBJ2-1
V gene: TRBV18
clone size: once
CDR3 protein: CASSPRRGGYNEQFF
CDR3 DNA: TGTGCCAGCTCACCAAGGAGGGGGGGTTACAATGAGCAGTTCTTC

D gene: TRBD1
J gene: TRBJ2-7
V gene: TRBV19
clone size: .
CDR3 protein: CASSPIRDRATGEQYF
CDR3 DNA: TGTGCCAGTAGCCCTATTCGCGACAGGGCCACAGGCGAGCAGTACTTC

D gene: .
J gene: TRBJ1-5
V gene: TRBV6-1
clone size: .
CDR3 protein: CASSEYQGNQPQHF
CDR3 DNA: TGTGCCAGCAGTGAGTATCAGGGGAATCAGCCCCAGCATTTT

D gene: TRBD1
J gene: TRBJ2-7
V gene: TRBV6-4
clone size: .
CDR3 protein: CASRQGVAYEQYF
CDR3 DNA: TGTGCCAGTAGACAGGGGGTTGCCTACGAGCAGTACTTC

D gene: TRBD1
J gene: TRBJ1-1
V gene: TRBV18
clone size: .
CDR3 protein: CASSPLPGTGEARNTEAFF
CDR3 DNA: TGTGCCAGCTCACCTCTGCCCGGGACAGGGGAAGCGAGGAACACTGAAGCTTTCTTT

D gene: .
J gene: TRBJ2-3
V gene: TRBV6-5
clone size: .
CDR3 protein: CASRRGYEGDTQYF
CDR3 DNA: TGTGCCAGCAGGCGGGGTTATGAGGGCGATACGCAGTATTTT

D gene: TRBD1
J gene: TRBJ2-1
V gene: TRBV28
clone size: once
CDR3 protein: CASSLGQGLSNEQFF
CDR3 DNA: TGTGCCAGCAGTTTAGGACAGGGTTTAAGCAATGAGCAGTTCTTC

D gene: .
J gene: TRBJ2-5
V gene: TRBV4-2
clone size: few
CDR3 protein: CASSQEYRDETQYF
CDR3 DNA: TGTGCCAGCAGCCAAGAATACAGGGACGAGACCCAGTACTTC

D gene: .
J gene: TRBJ1-4
V gene: TRBV19
clone size: .
CDR3 protein: CASSIVWGRNEKLFF
CDR3 DNA: TGTGCCAGTAGTATAGTATGGGGCAGGAATGAAAAACTGTTTTTT

D gene: TRBD1
J gene: TRBJ2-7
V gene: TRBV18
clone size: .
CDR3 protein: CASSSPGQGLGEQYF
CDR3 DNA: TGTGCCAGCTCTTCACCGGGACAGGGTTTGGGCGAGCAGTACTTC

D gene: TRBD1
J gene: TRBJ2-7
V gene: TRBV6-1
clone size: .
CDR3 protein: CASSHTGQGSYEQYF
CDR3 DNA: TGTGCCAGCAGTCACACTGGACAGGGAAGTTACGAGCAGTACTTC

D gene: TRBD1
J gene: TRBJ1-5
V gene: TRBV19
clone size: .
CDR3 protein: CASSDRYNQPQHF
CDR3 DNA: TGTGCCAGTTCGGACAGGTACAATCAGCCCCAGCATTTT

D gene: TRBD2
J gene: TRBJ2-1
V gene: TRBV28
clone size: .
CDR3 protein: CASRFGGRAPYNEQFF
CDR3 DNA: TGTGCCAGCAGGTTCGGCGGGAGGGCCCCTTACAATGAGCAGTTCTTC

D gene: .
J gene: TRBJ2-1
V gene: TRBV6-4
clone size: once
CDR3 protein: CASSARRGGEQFF
CDR3 DNA: TGTGCCAGCAGTGCGAGAAGGGGAGGTGAGCAGTTCTTC

D gene: .
J gene: TRBJ2-7
V gene: TRBV28
clone size: .
CDR3 protein: CASSRTAYEQYF
CDR3 DNA: TGTGCCAGCAGTCGTACGGCCTACGAGCAGTACTTC

D gene: .
J gene: TRBJ2-7
V gene: TRBV7-9
clone size: .
CDR3 protein: CASSLGQLYEQYF
CDR3 DNA: TGTGCCAGCAGCTTGGGGCAACTCTACGAGCAGTACTTC

D gene: TRBD1
J gene: TRBJ1-3
V gene: TRBV29-1
clone size: .
CDR3 protein: CSVEEGTGAGNTIYF
CDR3 DNA: TGCAGCGTTGAAGAAGGGACAGGGGCTGGAAACACCATATATTTT

D gene: .
J gene: TRBJ2-7
V gene: TRBV7-6
clone size: .
CDR3 protein: CASSARVADSYEQYF
CDR3 DNA: TGTGCCAGCAGCGCACGTGTAGCGGACTCCTACGAGCAGTACTTC